This is a list of T cell receptor beta chains from one sample in a study of blood T cell repertoires in COVID-19. Repertoires were generated with immunoSEQ multiplex PCR, while TCRdb's copy carries only in-frame clones and drops some. The repertoire has some 220,000 clones, roughly 85% of them found once; the top ten carry about 2.4%. The sample comprised peripheral blood. These receptors originate from a woman aged 70-85 years with COVID-19, enrolled during active disease. Each CDR3 is given with its conserved first and last residue. D genes are given only for firm matches. For some rows the clone size is stated as once, few or many, or as a class when expanded; others skip it.

TRBV2	TRBJ1-6	few	14	TRBD1	CASRAGTVNSPLHF	TGTGCCAGCAGAGCCGGGACAGTGAATTCACCCCTCCACTTT
TRBV20-1	TRBJ2-5	.	11	TRBD1	CSAQGAETQYF	TGCAGTGCACAGGGGGCAGAGACCCAGTACTTC
TRBV30	TRBJ2-5	.	14	.	CAWNPLRGMETQYF	TGTGCCTGGAACCCCCTAAGGGGGATGGAGACCCAGTACTTC
TRBV11-3	TRBJ1-3	.	15	.	CASSLQTGIGNTIYF	TGTGCCAGCAGCTTACAAACGGGGATCGGAAACACCATATATTTT
TRBV7-9	TRBJ2-2	.	14	.	CASSSDFFTGELFF	TGTGCCAGCAGCTCGGACTTCTTCACCGGGGAGCTGTTTTTT
TRBV19	TRBJ2-1	.	13	.	CASSIVAYNEQFF	TGTGCCAGTAGTATCGTCGCGTACAATGAGCAGTTCTTC
TRBV5-6	TRBJ2-2	.	18	TRBD1	CASSSSVGQGPNTGELFF	TGTGCCAGCAGCTCTTCGGTAGGACAGGGGCCGAACACCGGGGAGCTGTTTTTT
TRBV27	TRBJ2-7	.	13	TRBD1	CASSTRTGNEQYF	TGTGCCAGCAGTACCCGGACAGGGAACGAGCAGTACTTC
TRBV7-9	TRBJ1-6	.	16	.	CASSLRVQSGNSPLHF	TGTGCCAGCAGCCTCAGGGTGCAATCGGGTAATTCACCCCTCCACTTT
TRBV9	TRBJ2-2	.	15	TRBD2	CASSVSGSATGELFF	TGTGCCAGCAGCGTTAGCGGGAGTGCCACCGGGGAGCTGTTTTTT
TRBV3-1/TRBV3-2	TRBJ1-2	.	13	.	CASSQDLFYGYTF	TGTGCCAGCAGCCAAGATCTCTTTTATGGCTACACCTTC
TRBV4-1	TRBJ2-6	.	19	TRBD2	CASSQRSLAGGGGANVLTF	TGCGCCAGCAGCCAGAGATCACTAGCGGGGGGAGGTGGGGCCAACGTCCTGACTTTC
TRBV5-4	TRBJ1-4	.	15	.	CASSLGPLQNEKLFF	TGTGCCAGCAGCTTGGGGCCCCTTCAGAATGAAAAACTGTTTTTT
TRBV19	TRBJ2-7	.	14	.	CASREVGEVHEQYF	TGTGCCAGTAGGGAAGTAGGGGAGGTCCACGAGCAGTACTTC
TRBV7-3	TRBJ1-3	.	16	.	CASSRSGLTSGNTIYF	TGTGCCAGCAGCCGCTCGGGACTGACTTCTGGAAACACCATATATTTT
TRBV27	TRBJ1-2	.	13	.	CASSWRGNYGYTF	TGTGCCAGCAGTTGGCGGGGGAACTATGGCTACACCTTC
TRBV19	TRBJ1-2	.	12	.	CASNPEHWGYTF	TGTGCCAGTAATCCGGAGCATTGGGGCTACACCTTC
TRBV19	TRBJ2-1	.	14	.	CASSIEATSIEQFF	TGTGCCAGTAGTATAGAGGCTACTAGCATTGAGCAGTTCTTC